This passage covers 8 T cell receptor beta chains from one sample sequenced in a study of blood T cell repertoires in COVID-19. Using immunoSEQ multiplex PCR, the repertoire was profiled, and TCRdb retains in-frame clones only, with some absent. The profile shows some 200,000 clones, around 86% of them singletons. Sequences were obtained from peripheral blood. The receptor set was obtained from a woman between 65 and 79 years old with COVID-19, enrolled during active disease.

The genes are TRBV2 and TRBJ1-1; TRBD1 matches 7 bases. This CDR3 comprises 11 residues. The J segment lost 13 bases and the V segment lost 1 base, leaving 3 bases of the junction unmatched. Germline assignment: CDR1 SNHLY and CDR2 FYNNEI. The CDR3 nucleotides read TGTGCCAGCAGTGAAGAAGGGGGCGATTTCTTT. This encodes CASSEEGGDFF.

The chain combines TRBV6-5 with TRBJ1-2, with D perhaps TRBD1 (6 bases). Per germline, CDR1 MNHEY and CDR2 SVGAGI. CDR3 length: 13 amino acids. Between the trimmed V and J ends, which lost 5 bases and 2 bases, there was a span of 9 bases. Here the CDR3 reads CASSQTGNYGYTF. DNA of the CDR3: TGTGCCAGCAGTCAAACAGGGAACTATGGCTACACCTTC.

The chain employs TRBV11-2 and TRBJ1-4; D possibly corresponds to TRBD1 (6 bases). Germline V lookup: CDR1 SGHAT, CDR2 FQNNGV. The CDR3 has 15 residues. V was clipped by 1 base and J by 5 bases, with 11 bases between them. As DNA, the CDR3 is TGTGCCAGCAGCTTAGCCGGGCAGGGGAATGAAAAACTGTTTTTT. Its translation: CASSLAGQGNEKLFF. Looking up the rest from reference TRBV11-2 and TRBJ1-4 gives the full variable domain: EAGVAQSPRYKIIEKRQSVAFWCNPISGHATLYWYQQILGQGPKLLIQFQNNGVVDDSQLPKDRFSAERLKGVDSTLKIQPAKLEDSAVYLCASSLAGQGNEKLFFGSGTQLSVL.

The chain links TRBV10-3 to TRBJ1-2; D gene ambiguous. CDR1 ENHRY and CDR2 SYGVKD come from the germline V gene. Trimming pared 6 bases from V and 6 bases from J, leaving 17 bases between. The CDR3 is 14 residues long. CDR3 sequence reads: CAISTDGFGDGYTF. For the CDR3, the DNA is TGTGCCATCAGCACCGATGGGTTCGGGGATGGCTACACCTTC.

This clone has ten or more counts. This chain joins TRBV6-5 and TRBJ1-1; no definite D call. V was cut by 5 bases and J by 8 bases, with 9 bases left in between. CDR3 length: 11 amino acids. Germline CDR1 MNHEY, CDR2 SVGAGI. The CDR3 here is CASSPAIEAFF. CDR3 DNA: TGTGCCAGCAGTCCCGCGATCGAAGCTTTCTTT.

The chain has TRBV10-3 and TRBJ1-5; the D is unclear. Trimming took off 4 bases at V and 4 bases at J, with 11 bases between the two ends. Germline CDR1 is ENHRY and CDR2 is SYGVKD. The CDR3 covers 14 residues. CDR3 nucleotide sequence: TGTGCCATCAGTGGGCGGACGGGGAATCAGCCCCAGCATTTT. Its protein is CAISGRTGNQPQHF.

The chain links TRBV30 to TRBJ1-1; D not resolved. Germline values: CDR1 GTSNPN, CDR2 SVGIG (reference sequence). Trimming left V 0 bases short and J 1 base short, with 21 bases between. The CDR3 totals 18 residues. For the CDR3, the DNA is TGTGCCTGGAGTGTACTGGATATGGTGGCGGGTTCGAACACTGAAGCTTTCTTT. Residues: CAWSVLDMVAGSNTEAFF.

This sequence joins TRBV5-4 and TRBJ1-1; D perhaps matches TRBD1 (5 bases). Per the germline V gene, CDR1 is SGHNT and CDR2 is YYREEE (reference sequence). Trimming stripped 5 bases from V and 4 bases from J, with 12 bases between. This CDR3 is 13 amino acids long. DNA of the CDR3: TGTGCCAGCAGAATTCCCGGGGGCACTGAAGCTTTCTTT. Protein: CASRIPGGTEAFF.